This T cell receptor beta chain was captured in a study of T cell repertoires in cytomegalovirus infection (dated by TCRdb to the late 2010s). Background on the whole study: The peptide stimulations were aimed at well-studied HLA-B-restricted epitopes as well as recently identified HLA-C-restricted CMV epitopes, whose presentation resists viral immunomodulation. The HLA type of each donor mattered for the analysis, because public TCR beta signatures pointed to carriage of CMV infection along with the matching HLA type.

What the authors observed across the whole study: In both this cohort and an independent cohort of under 450 donors, the cumulative frequency of public TCR beta family members distinguished carriers of CMV infection plus the relevant HLA type. The ex vivo response was dominated by HLA-C-restricted CMV-specific TCR beta clonotypes, which also provided the single most frequent clonotype in two of eight donors.

This clonotype was seen a handful of times. Its binding antigen is unknown. The input lacks base qualities; no much larger clone sits a single base away. The treatment or condition label, read with the paper, signifies: in vitro stimulation with specific CMV peptide epitopes to enrich CMV-specific T cells. TCRdb lists the instrument as Illumina HiSeq 1500. TCRdb trimmed public reads at Q25 via fastp, called clones via MiXCR and kept in-frame beta chains. Rows matching on CDR3 protein sequence are summarized as one entry with the most common DNA and genes. Present in this sample are under 350,000 distinct CDR3 sequences, roughly 21% of which were seen just once. The ten top clones hold approximately 19% of the sample. Spanning cysteine to phenylalanine, the CDR3 consists of 17 amino acids. Only the CDR3 DNA is retained, 51 bases long and in frame from the first base. V is clipped by 4 bases and J by 6 bases, and the sequence between their germline boundaries is 22 bases long.

The sequence links TRBV23-1 to TRBJ2-1, and possibly TRBD1, on 5 matching bases. TRBV23-1 is recorded as an ORF, its role being uncertain. Material: cultured PBMCs, obtained from culture after CMV antigen stimulation. The TCR was taken from a human donor in good health (CMV status not recorded). Some clones in this sample may be carry-over from other donors' samples. The DNA sequence follows: TGCGCCAGCAGTCCCATGGGTCGACTTAGAGACAGCAATGAGCAGTTCTTC. Translated, it reads CASSPMGRLRDSNEQFF.